These 17 T cell receptor beta chains came from one sample sequenced in a study of blood T cell repertoires in COVID-19. TCRdb keeps only in-frame clones here, not all; method: immunoSEQ multiplex PCR. Among about 49,000 clones, approximately 80% were seen once, and the ten largest hold less than 3%. Specimen: peripheral blood. The source is a woman aged 55-69 years with acute or convalescent COVID-19.

In this sample, this clone turned up once. This rearrangement joins TRBV5-4 to TRBJ2-1, with 9 nucleotides matching TRBD2. The CDR3 consists of 14 residues. V gave up 3 bases and J gave up 5 bases; unmatched junction bases: 3. Germline V lookup: CDR1 SGHNT, CDR2 YYREEE (reference sequence). CDR3 sequence reads: CASSSLAGNNEQFF. In DNA, the CDR3 is TGTGCCAGCAGCTCCCTAGCGGGGAACAATGAGCAGTTCTTC. The complete variable domain, with remaining parts taken from reference TRBV5-4 and TRBJ2-1, reads ETGVTQSPTHLIKTRGQQVTLRCSSQSGHNTVSWYQQALGQGPQFIFQYYREEENGRGNFPPRFSGLQFPNYSSELNVNALELDDSALYLCASSSLAGNNEQFFGPGTRLTVL.

The CDR3 bases are TGCGCCAGCAGCTTGTCTCTGAACACCGGCTACACCTTC. Its translation is CASSLSLNTGYTF. The chain combines TRBV5-1 with TRBJ1-2; D is unresolved. The CDR3 is 13 amino acids. V was shortened by 1 base and J by 8 bases, with 12 bases between the two germline ends. Germline assignment: CDR1 SGHRS and CDR2 YFSETQ.

By frequency in the sample, this clone is medium-sized. The genes are TRBV27 and TRBJ1-5; a weak D match, TRBD1 (5 bases). CDR1 and CDR2 (germline): MNHEY, SMNVEV (reference sequence). The CDR3 runs 14 residues. The V end lost 3 bases, the J end lost 3 bases, and 9 bases lay between the germline ends. CDR3 sequence reads: CASSFAGVNQPQHF. CDR3 nucleotides: TGTGCCAGCAGTTTTGCGGGGGTCAATCAGCCCCAGCATTTT.

The chain uses TRBV5-1 and TRBJ1-1; D unclear. The CDR3 consists of 14 residues. Germline V lookup: CDR1 SGHRS, CDR2 YFSETQ. Trimming cost V 2 bases and J 8 bases, with 16 bases left between them. CDR3 amino acids: CASSFGPGATEAFF. CDR3 nucleotides: TGCGCCAGCAGCTTCGGCCCAGGTGCTACGGAAGCTTTCTTT.

The chain employs TRBV19 and TRBJ1-5, with TRBD1 identical over 10 bases. Losses at the gene ends were 5 bases for V and 6 bases for J; bases not matched to a gene: 10. Per the germline V gene, CDR1 is LNHDA and CDR2 is SQIVND (reference sequence). The CDR3 contains 16 residues. The DNA for the CDR3 is TGTGCCAGTAGTTTAAGGGACAGGGGCGATGGTCAGCCCCAGCATTTT. Translation gives CASSLRDRGDGQPQHF.

The chain recombines TRBV28 with TRBJ1-2; D is undetermined. CDR1 and CDR2 from the germline V gene are MDHEN and SYDVKM. V lost 2 bases, J lost 8 bases, and 15 bases lay in between. This CDR3 has 14 amino acids. The CDR3 loop reads CASSLATGIGGYTF. The CDR3 region has the DNA TGTGCCAGCAGTTTAGCCACGGGGATCGGCGGCTACACCTTC.

The V gene is TRBV18, the J gene TRBJ1-2, with D maybe TRBD1 (6 bases). Germline V lookup: CDR1 KGHSH, CDR2 LQKENI. V dropped 2 bases and J dropped 2 bases, with 12 bases sitting between them. CDR3 length: 15 residues. CDR3 nucleotides: TGTGCCAGCTCACCAAGTACAGGGTCCAACTATGGCTACACCTTC. It encodes CASSPSTGSNYGYTF.

The DNA for the CDR3 is TGTGCCACCAGCAGATTTACCGGGACTAGCGGGAGCCCCGGGGAGACCCAGTACTTC. Translated, it gives CATSRFTGTSGSPGETQYF. The V and J genes are TRBV15 and TRBJ2-5; 14 positions agree with TRBD2. The germline V gene encodes CDR1 LNHNV and CDR2 YYDKDF (reference sequence). V was clipped by 2 bases and J by 5 bases; unmatched bases: 13. The CDR3 has 19 residues.

The J gene is TRBJ1-2, the V gene TRBV6-5, with TRBD1 as a possible D gene (5 bases). The CDR3 covers 14 residues. CDR1 is MNHEY, CDR2 SVGAGI, per germline. The germline V and J ends were trimmed by 9 bases and 3 bases, with 17 bases remaining between them. The DNA for the CDR3 is TGTGCCAGTATTCCCCGTGGAGGGGACTATGGCTACACCTTC. Its translation: CASIPRGGDYGYTF.

Comments on this clone: The sample contains more than one DNA sequence encoding this CDR3. This chain uses TRBV2 with TRBJ2-2, with D tentatively TRBD2 (5 bases). Germline V CDR1 and CDR2: SNHLY, FYNNEI. Trimming removed 7 bases from V and 0 bases from J, with 12 bases in between. This CDR3 has 15 amino acids. DNA of the CDR3: TGTGCCAGCACCCGGACGGGGACGAACACCGGGGAGCTGTTTTTT. This sequence encodes CASTRTGTNTGELFF. Filled out from reference TRBV2 and TRBJ2-2, the complete variable domain reads EPEVTQTPSHQVTQMGQEVILRCVPISNHLYFYWYRQILGQKVEFLVSFYNNEISEKSEIFDDQFSVERPDGSNFTLKIRSTKLEDSAMYFCASTRTGTNTGELFFGEGSRLTVL.

The rearrangement uses TRBV24-1 and TRBJ1-5; maybe TRBD1 (6 bases). From germline, CDR1 is KGHDR and CDR2 SFDVKD. Trimming cost V 3 bases and J 7 bases, with 12 bases left between them. CDR3 length: 14 residues. CDR3 protein: CATSDTGSSQPQHF. The CDR3 DNA is TGTGCCACCAGTGATACAGGGTCAAGCCAGCCCCAGCATTTT.

Written as DNA, the CDR3 is TGTGCCAGCAGCCTTGCACACGGGGGAAACACCATATATTTT. It specifies CASSLAHGGNTIYF. The chain combines TRBV3-1 (or the pseudogene TRBV3-2) with TRBJ1-3, with D unclear. The V end was cut by 4 bases, the J end by 4 bases, with 11 bases between. The CDR3 totals 14 residues. The V gene's germline CDR1 is LGHDT and CDR2 YNNKEL (reference sequence).

The rearrangement uses TRBV9 and TRBJ2-1; 9 bases match TRBD1. CDR1 is SGDLS, CDR2 YYNGEE, per germline. The CDR3 covers 17 residues. Unmatched junction bases numbered 12, after V lost 4 bases and J lost 4 bases. The CDR3 bases are TGTGCCAGCAGCTTCAGTTTGGGGACAGGGATTTACAATGAGCAGTTCTTC. Protein: CASSFSLGTGIYNEQFF. Based on the CDR3 plus reference TRBV9 and TRBJ2-1, the full variable domain is DSGVTQTPKHLITATGQRVTLRCSPRSGDLSVYWYQQSLDQGLQFLIQYYNGEERAKGNILERFSAQQFPDLHSELNLSSLELGDSALYFCASSFSLGTGIYNEQFFGPGTRLTVL.

V gene TRBV24-1 combines with J gene TRBJ2-3; possibly TRBD1 for D (6 bases). The germline V and J ends were trimmed by 4 bases and 7 bases, with 8 bases remaining between them. The germline V gene encodes CDR1 KGHDR and CDR2 SFDVKD. CDR3 length: 12 amino acids. For the CDR3, the DNA is TGTGCCACCAGTGAACAGGGCAATACGCAGTATTTT. It is translated as CATSEQGNTQYF.

The chain recombines TRBV6-5 with TRBJ1-5; tentatively, D is TRBD1 (5 bases). This CDR3 has 14 residues. Per the germline V gene, CDR1 is MNHEY and CDR2 is SVGAGI. V was cut by 6 bases and J by 3 bases, with 12 bases left in between. The CDR3 bases are TGTGCCAGCAGGGCAGGGTTAGTCAATCAGCCCCAGCATTTT. It codes for CASRAGLVNQPQHF.

The chain combines TRBV5-1 with TRBJ1-1; 9 bases are a match to TRBD1. CDR3 length equals 14 residues. Losses at the gene ends were 3 bases for V and 3 bases for J; bases not matched to a gene: 3. In germline, CDR1 is SGHRS, CDR2 YFSETQ. CDR3 sequence (DNA): TGCGCCAGCAGCTCCCGGACAGGGGACACTGAAGCTTTCTTT. Its protein product is CASSSRTGDTEAFF.

V usage is TRBV13 and J usage is TRBJ1-3; TRBD1 aligns across 7 bases. J lost 0 bases, V lost 5 bases, and 13 bases had no gene match. The CDR3 loop spans 18 amino acids. Germline V gene lookup returns CDR1 PRHDT and CDR2 FYEKMQ (reference sequence). The CDR3 DNA reads TGTGCCAGCAGCCAAGTAGGGGGACAGTCGAGCTCTGGAAACACCATATATTTT. This encodes CASSQVGGQSSSGNTIYF.